Presented here are 25 T cell receptor delta chains from one specimen sequenced in a study of gamma-delta T cells after stem cell transplantation. TCRdb processed the RT-PCR reads again with the CATT caller. The table lists over a thousand delta-chain clones, more than 2% of them singletons, with around 50% in the top ten. The source material was gamma-delta T cells. The receptors originated from a human donor. It is not recorded whose cells these are; they may come from a transplant donor.

This clone was found a few times. A read error is likely here: a far larger clone is one base away. Other DNA variants within this sample encode the same CDR3. The chain has TRDV2 and TRDJ1; 9 nucleotides match TRDD3. There are 18 residues in the CDR3. CDR1 is GEAIGNYY and CDR2 is EKD in the germline V gene. The CDR3 DNA reads as TGTGCCTGTGACACTGTCTATACTGGGGGAGATTACACTGATAAACTCATCTTT. Its translation: CACDTVYTGGDYTDKLIF.

In this sample, this clone turned up a few times. A far larger clone differs by one base, so this is likely a read error. This sample also contains other DNA sequences that code for the same CDR3. This chain links TRDV2 with TRDJ3; TRDD3 aligns across 13 bases. There are 22 residues in the CDR3. Per the germline V gene, CDR1 is GEAIGNYY and CDR2 is EKD. The CDR3 sequence is CACDTGGLGDTGGSWDTRQMFF. The CDR3 nucleotides are TGTGCCTGTGACACCGGAGGACTGGGGGATACGGGTGGCTCCTGGGACACCCGGCAGATGTTTTTC.

In regard to this clone: TCRdb records a much larger clone's protein for this DNA, with a difference at residue 8 that likely arises from a read error; the protein given is the translation of the DNA. The same CDR3 is also encoded by other DNA sequences in this sample. The CDR3 here is CACDPVRIGDTYTDKLIF. In DNA form, the CDR3 reads TGTGCCTGTGATCCGGTTAGAATAGGGGATACGTACACCGATAAACTCATCTTT. This chain connects TRDV2 to TRDJ1, with 9 bases lining up with TRDD3. This CDR3 region has 18 residues. The trim removed 4 bases at V and 0 bases at J, leaving 14 bases unmatched. CDR1 GEAIGNYY and CDR2 EKD come from the germline V gene.

In the case of this clone: A far larger clone is one nucleotide away, so this likely arose from a read error. The sample has other DNA sequences that encode this CDR3 too. The chain is built from TRDV2 and TRDJ1; 11 bases align to TRDD3. The CDR3 loop spans 17 amino acids. Germline V gives CDR1 GEAIGNYY, CDR2 EKD. CDR3 loop: CACDTLGDTGASDKLIF. The CDR3 DNA follows: TGTGCCTGTGACACTCTGGGGGATACAGGAGCCTCCGATAAACTAATCTTT.

The genes are TRDV2 and TRDJ3, with 8 bases that match TRDD3. There are 20 residues in the CDR3. V was pared by 0 bases and J by 0 bases, with 9 bases of the junction left unmatched. CDR1 and CDR2 from the germline V gene are GEAIGNYY and EKD. CDR3 in DNA: TGTGCCTGTGACACCGTTACTGGGGATACAAGCTCCTGGGACACCCGACAGATGTTTTTC. It yields the protein CACDTVTGDTSSWDTRQMFF.

Turning to this clone: TCRdb has a much larger clone's protein, which differs at residue 15 from the translation of this DNA, likely because of a read error; what is shown is the protein translated from the DNA. The chain carries TRDV2 and TRDJ2; 10 bases align to TRDD3. This CDR3 is 18 amino acids long. The germline V gene encodes CDR1 GEAIGNYY and CDR2 EKD. CDR3 sequence reads: CACDRVGDTRDLTARLFF. The CDR3 bases are TGTGCCTGTGACAGGGTGGGGGATACAAGGGATTTGACAGCACGACTCTTCTTT.

On this clone: The sample carries other DNA sequences with the same CDR3. The V call is TRDV2, the J call TRDJ1; 8 nucleotides match TRDD3. The CDR3 length is 15 residues. Losses at the gene ends were 2 bases for V and 2 bases for J; bases not matched to a gene: 6. Germline CDR1 and CDR2: GEAIGNYY and EKD. The CDR3 DNA follows: TGTGCCTGTGACAGGGTGGGGGATCATACCGATAAACTCATCTTT. It translates to CACDRVGDHTDKLIF.

This clone has just a few counts. A far larger clone is off by one base, so a read error is likely. Additional DNA sequences in this sample encode the identical CDR3. The rearrangement links TRDV2 to TRDJ1; TRDD3 matches 8 bases. CDR3 size: 18 residues. With 1 base clipped from V and 0 bases from J, the junction kept 12 bases outside the gene matches. Germline CDR1 is GEAIGNYY and CDR2 is EKD. CDR3 DNA: TGTGCCTGTGACACGCTGGGGGACACCACACTGTACACCGATAAACTCATCTTT. Protein product: CACDTLGDTTLYTDKLIF.

This clone was counted only a few times. The chain uses TRDV1 and TRDJ1; maybe TRDD3 (5 bases). Deletions cut 3 bases from V and 0 bases from J, with 20 bases between. Per the germline V gene, CDR1 is TSWWSYY and CDR2 is QGS. CDR3 length: 18 residues. CDR3 protein: CALGDSTKGGEYTDKLIF. In DNA form, the CDR3 reads TGTGCTCTTGGGGACAGTACCAAGGGCGGGGAGTACACCGATAAACTCATCTTT.

This clone was seen a few times. The protein TCRdb gives is from a much larger clone and does not agree with this DNA's translation at residue 7, likely a read error; the protein shown here comes from the DNA. The V gene is TRDV2, the J gene TRDJ1, with D tentatively TRDD3 (6 bases). The CDR3 has 17 amino acids. From germline, CDR1 is GEAIGNYY and CDR2 EKD. Trimming removed 1 base from V and 3 bases from J, with 20 bases in between. The CDR3 region has the DNA TGTGCCTGTGACACTCTGGAGGATACAGGAGCCTCCGATAAACTCATCTTT. Amino acids: CACDTLEDTGASDKLIF.

This clone was detected only a few times. With a far larger clone one base away, a read error is the likely cause. The DNA for the CDR3 is TGTGCCTGTGACTCACTGGGGACCGATATACTCATCTTT. Protein sequence: CACDSLGTDILIF. The rearrangement uses TRDV2 and TRDJ1, with TRDD3 matching over 7 bases. In germline, CDR1 is GEAIGNYY, CDR2 EKD. This CDR3 spans 13 amino acids.

The table lists this clone with a few counts. This is likely an artifact of a read error, given a far larger clone one base away. Other DNA sequences from this sample encode an identical CDR3 as well. The chain is built from TRDV2 and TRDJ1, with unresolved D. Germline-derived CDR1 and CDR2 are GEAIGNYY and EKD. This CDR3 spans 15 amino acids. DNA for the CDR3: TGTGCCTGCGACACCATTATCGAGCAGACCGATAAACTCATCTTT. It is translated as CACDTIIEQTDKLIF.

A remark on this clone: For this DNA, TCRdb reports the protein of a much larger clone, which diverges at residue 9, most likely from a read error; the protein presented here is translated directly from the DNA. The V and J genes are TRDV2 and TRDJ1; 10 nucleotides agree with TRDD3. Germline trimming cut 1 base from V and 0 bases from J; bases unmatched to any gene: 10. Germline V lookup: CDR1 GEAIGNYY, CDR2 EKD. The CDR3 length is 18 residues. CDR3 sequence: CACDTLGDITLYTDKLIF. In DNA, the CDR3 is TGTGCCTGTGACACGCTGGGGGATATCACACTGTACACCGATAAACTCATCTTT.

Sample share makes this clone large. The chain employs TRDV2 and TRDJ1; 9 bases are shared with TRDD3. The CDR3 sequence is 16 residues long. The germline V gene encodes CDR1 GEAIGNYY and CDR2 EKD. V was pared by 1 base and J by 0 bases, with 5 bases of the junction left unmatched. CDR3 sequence reads: CACDTMGDKYTDKLIF. CDR3 nucleotides: TGTGCCTGTGACACTATGGGGGATAAGTACACCGATAAACTCATCTTT.

This clone is medium-sized within its sample. V is TRDV2 and J is TRDJ1; D gene unclear. The CDR3 is 17 residues long. Deletions cut 0 bases from V and 6 bases from J, with 22 bases between. Germline V lookup: CDR1 GEAIGNYY, CDR2 EKD. The CDR3 region has the DNA TGTGCCTGTGACACCGTTGCCCCCAGGAAACATGCCTATAAACTCATCTTT. It is translated as CACDTVAPRKHAYKLIF.

A note on this clone: A far larger clone lies a single base away; this is likely a read error. This chain uses TRDV2 with TRDJ3; 13 nucleotides agree with TRDD3. The germline V gene encodes CDR1 GEAIGNYY and CDR2 EKD. The CDR3 loop spans 22 amino acids. The CDR3 is CARDTGGLGDTGGSWDTRQMFF. DNA of the CDR3: TGTGCCCGTGACACCGGAGGACTGGGGGATACGGGTGGCTCCTGGGACACCCGACAGATGTTTTTC.

This clone was counted only a few times. The protein TCRdb gives is from a much larger clone and does not agree with this DNA's translation at residue 9, likely a read error; the protein shown here comes from the DNA. The chain is built from TRDV2 and TRDJ1; D is unresolved. Germline assignment: CDR1 GEAIGNYY and CDR2 EKD. V lost 3 bases and J lost 3, with 13 bases in between. This CDR3 has 14 residues. CDR3 nucleotides: TGTGCCTGTGACCCTCTTAAAGAAGCCGATAAACTCATCTTT. This translates into CACDPLKEADKLIF.

This clone is termed medium-sized. The sample contains more than one DNA sequence encoding this CDR3. The genes are TRDV2 and TRDJ1; TRDD3 aligns across 8 bases. This CDR3 contains 16 residues. CDR1 and CDR2 (germline): GEAIGNYY, EKD. The V segment lost 0 bases and the J segment 8 bases; nucleotides outside the gene matches: 13. In DNA, the CDR3 is TGTGCCTGTGACACCGTGGGGGATTGGGAAAATGACAAACTCATCTTT. The encoded protein is CACDTVGDWENDKLIF.

Comment on this clone: A single base is all that separates this from a far larger clone, so a read error is likely. Other DNA variants within this sample encode the same CDR3. The chain carries TRDV2 and TRDJ2, with a tentative D call TRDD3 (6 bases). Germline loops: CDR1 GEAIGNYY, CDR2 EKD. The CDR3 length is 14 residues. The CDR3 DNA reads TGTGCCTGCGACACGGTGGGGGGAACAGCACAACTCTTCTTT. Encoded protein: CACDTVGGTAQLFF.

This clone was picked up a small number of times. The protein TCRdb gives is from a much larger clone and does not agree with this DNA's translation at residue 7, likely a read error; the protein shown here comes from the DNA. The V gene is TRDV2, the J gene TRDJ1; possibly TRDD3 for D (6 bases). Trimming took 3 bases from V and 5 from J, leaving 18 bases between them. Germline V gene lookup returns CDR1 GEAIGNYY and CDR2 EKD. The CDR3 is 15 residues long. This CDR3 is CACDSLPGDKDKLIF. The DNA of the CDR3 is TGTGCCTGTGACTCCCTACCGGGGGACAAGGATAAACTCATCTTT.

This clone was seen a few times. This may arise from a read error, as a much more abundant clone is one base away. The genes are TRDV2 and TRDJ1, with 9 nucleotides matching TRDD3. Germline V lookup: CDR1 GEAIGNYY, CDR2 EKD. The CDR3 is 19 residues long. CDR3 region: CACGTVVSRGIQSSDKLIF. The CDR3, as DNA: TGTGCCTGTGGCACCGTTGTTTCGCGGGGGATACAGAGCTCCGATAAACTCATCTTT.

The table lists this clone with a few counts. The mismatch at residue 10 between this DNA's translation and the TCRdb protein of a much larger clone likely reflects a read error; the protein shown is translated from the DNA. This chain connects TRDV2 to TRDJ1; the match to TRDD3 covers 8 bases. The CDR3 length is 17 residues. CDR1 is GEAIGNYY, CDR2 EKD, per germline. The ends lost 2 bases at V and 0 bases at J; junction bases unmatched: 10. This CDR3 reads CACDRVGDQRYTDKLIF. Here the CDR3 DNA reads TGTGCCTGTGACAGGGTGGGGGATCAGAGGTACACCGATAAACTCATCTTT.

By its share, this clone is medium-sized (0.01 to 0.1%). This chain links TRDV2 with TRDJ1; 12 bases are a match to TRDD3. Germline CDR1 is GEAIGNYY and CDR2 is EKD. This CDR3 comprises 20 residues. J gave up 3 bases and V 0 bases, and 16 bases lay outside the gene matches. The CDR3 is CACDTVNHPWGIRTADKLIF. The CDR3 DNA follows: TGTGCCTGTGACACCGTAAATCACCCCTGGGGGATACGAACAGCCGATAAACTCATCTTT.

This clone was found a few times. This DNA's translation and the protein TCRdb lists, from a much larger clone, do not match at residue 10, likely due to a read error; the protein shown is translated from the DNA. The chain combines TRDV2 with TRDJ2; tentatively, D is TRDD3 (6 bases). V lost 1 base and J lost 9, with 14 bases in between. The CDR3 sequence is 14 residues long. From germline, CDR1 is GEAIGNYY and CDR2 EKD. The CDR3 sequence is CACDTVGGTTQLFF. Here the CDR3 DNA reads TGTGCCTGTGACACGGTGGGGGGAACAACACAACTCTTCTTT.

This clone came up a few times. A far larger clone is off by one base, so a read error is likely. The same CDR3 arises from other DNA sequences in this sample as well. The genes are TRDV2 and TRDJ1; TRDD3 aligns across 9 bases. Per the germline V gene, CDR1 is GEAIGNYY and CDR2 is EKD. The CDR3 runs to 19 residues. CDR3 sequence reads: CACDTVTGGLLGENDKLIF. The DNA of the CDR3 is TGTGCCTGTGACACGGTGACTGGGGGCCTACTGGGGGAAAACGATAAACTCATTTTT.